This T cell receptor beta chain was found in a study of T cells after yellow fever vaccination. Study as a whole: It was SMART-Seq v4 Ultra Low Input that prepared the fractions with low cell numbers. Study-level results: Post-booster repertoires again held most primary-vaccination clones (roughly 95% CD4, roughly 88% CD8). Abundant clonotypes from the bulk population could get into FACS-sorted repertoires as contaminants.

This clonotype was recorded many times. Its antigen is as yet unknown. 5'RACE template switching produced TCR cDNA carrying a universal primer site and UMIs. MiXCR was run by TCRdb on the 5' RACE reads, yielding one entry per CDR3 protein. This table has roughly 500,000 distinct CDR3 sequences, about a fifth appearing once. Germline trimming cut 0 bases from V and 4 bases from J; bases unmatched to any gene: 9. The germline V gene has CDR1 SGHTA and CDR2 FQGNSA. The CDR3 length is 17 residues. The chain has TRBV7-2 and TRBJ2-5, with TRBD1 identical over 9 bases. This sequence originates from a man under 40 who received the YFV17D yellow fever vaccine. The specimen was PBMCs, collected 15 days after the yellow fever booster vaccination. DNA of the CDR3: TGTGCCAGCAGCTTAGCAAATAACAGGGGGCGTGGAGAGACCCAGTACTTC. Its translation is CASSLANNRGRGETQYF.